The 2 T cell receptor beta chains in this list originate from one sample, sequenced in a study of T cells in localized non-small cell lung cancer. Data came from immunoSEQ multiplex PCR; TCRdb stores just in-frame clones and leaves some out. The table shows 30,000 to 35,000 clones, with approximately 88% occurring only once. Sequenced material: peripheral blood, taken before any cancer treatment. These receptors all come from an older female donor with stage I lung adenocarcinoma.

The J gene is TRBJ1-3, the V gene TRBV10-3; D is perhaps TRBD1 (5 bases). This CDR3 has 16 residues. Germline V lookup: CDR1 ENHRY, CDR2 SYGVKD. Trimming stripped 4 bases from V and 0 bases from J, with 13 bases between. The CDR3 DNA sequence: TGTGCCATCAGTGGGGGGGGAGGCTTCTCTGGAAACACCATATATTTT. Its translation: CAISGGGGFSGNTIYF.

The chain recombines TRBV18 with TRBJ1-2, with D possibly matching TRBD1 (6 bases). The germline gives CDR1 KGHSH, CDR2 LQKENI. CDR3 size: 14 residues. Trimming left V 6 bases short and J 8 bases short, with 19 bases between. The CDR3 nucleotides are TGTGCCAGCTCTCAATCATCGGGGGGCGAAGGCTACACCTTC. Protein sequence: CASSQSSGGEGYTF.